This T cell receptor (beta chain) was sequenced during a study of cytomegalovirus exposure and HLA in healthy donors. Study-level findings and limits: Later, TCR association rates were found to vary by HLA locus, highest for DRB1 and lowest for HLA-C. Most subjects had HLA-A and HLA-B alleles reportedly predicted accurately by TCR beta sequences.

A multiplex PCR was run with 60 Vbeta primers and 13 Jbeta primers. Assay used: immunoSEQ multiplex PCR; TCRdb lists only in-frame clones, some missing. The sample contains more than 95,000 clones, over 70% of which appear only once. The CDR3 length is 16 residues. The V segment lost 6 bases and the J segment 4 bases; nucleotides outside the gene matches: 13. Germline loops: CDR1 SNHLY, CDR2 FYNNEI. On this clone: Its matching antigen is unknown.

The J gene is TRBJ2-3, the V gene TRBV2, with 7 bases identical to TRBD1. This receptor was identified in a man aged 35 to 55 in good health and CMV-seropositive. The sample taken for sequencing was PBMCs. The CDR3 nucleotides read TGTGCCAGCAGCCCCTCTAGGGGGCATGATGCAGATACGCAGTATTTT. Protein product: CASSPSRGHDADTQYF.